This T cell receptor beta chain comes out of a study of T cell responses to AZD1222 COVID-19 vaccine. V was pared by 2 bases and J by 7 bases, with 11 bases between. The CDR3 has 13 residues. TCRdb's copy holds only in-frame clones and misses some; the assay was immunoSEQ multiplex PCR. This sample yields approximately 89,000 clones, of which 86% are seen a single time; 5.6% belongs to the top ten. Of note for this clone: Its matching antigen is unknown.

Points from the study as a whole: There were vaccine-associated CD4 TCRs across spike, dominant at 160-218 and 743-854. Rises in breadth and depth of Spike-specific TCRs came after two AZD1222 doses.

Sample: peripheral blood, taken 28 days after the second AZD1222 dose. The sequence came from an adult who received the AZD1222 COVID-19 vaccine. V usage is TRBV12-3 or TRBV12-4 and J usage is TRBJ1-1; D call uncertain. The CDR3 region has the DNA TGTGCCAGCAGTTTACCCGGCTCCCATGAAGCTTTCTTT. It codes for CASSLPGSHEAFF.